The clone carrying this T cell receptor beta chain has a count of ten or more. Amplification yielded TCR beta CDR3 regions, with RNA transcripts as the source. TCR CDR3 underwent first-round RT-PCR with the HTBI primer set. TCRdb reprocessed the multiplex PCR reads via MiXCR and lists one record per CDR3 protein. The top ten hold approximately 13% of the sample, which has roughly 600,000 distinct CDR3 sequences, 14% seen once. The data were obtained in a study of T cells in Graves' hyperthyroidism and ophthalmopathy. V gave up 5 bases and J gave up 8 bases, with 16 bases separating them. CDR1 is SEHNR, CDR2 FQNEAQ, per germline (reference sequence). The CDR3 is 14 amino acids.

The genes are TRBV7-9 and TRBJ2-4, with a tentative D call TRBD1 (5 bases). Sequences were obtained from blood. The origin of this receptor is a woman between 45 and 60 years old with Graves' ophthalmopathy. CDR3 nucleotide sequence: TGTGCCAGCAGCCACGGACGAAGGGGTGACATTCAGTACTTC. Protein: CASSHGRRGDIQYF.